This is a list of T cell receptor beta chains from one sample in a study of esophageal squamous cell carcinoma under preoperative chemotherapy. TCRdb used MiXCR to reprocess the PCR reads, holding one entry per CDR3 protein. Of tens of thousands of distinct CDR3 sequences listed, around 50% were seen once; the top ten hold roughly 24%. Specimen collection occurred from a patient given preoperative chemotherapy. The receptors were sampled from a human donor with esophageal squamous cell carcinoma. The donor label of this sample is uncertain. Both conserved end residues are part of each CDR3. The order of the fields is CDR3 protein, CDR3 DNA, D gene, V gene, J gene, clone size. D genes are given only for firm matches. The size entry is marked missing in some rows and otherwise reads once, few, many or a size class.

CDR3aa: CASSRDRPWANVLYF
CDR3nt: TGTGCCAGCAGCCGTGACAGGCCTTGGGCCAACGTCCTGTATTTC
d_gene: NA
v_gene: TRBV7-2
j_gene: TRBJ2-6
abundance: NA

CDR3aa: CASSLSPVGETQYF
CDR3nt: TGTGCCAGCAGCTTATCGCCAGTCGGGGAGACCCAGTACTTC
d_gene: NA
v_gene: TRBV7-9
j_gene: TRBJ2-5
abundance: NA

CDR3aa: CASPAGGSYEQYF
CDR3nt: TGTGCCAGCCCCGCCGGGGGCTCCTACGAGCAGTACTTC
d_gene: NA
v_gene: TRBV6-1
j_gene: TRBJ2-7
abundance: many

CDR3aa: CASSPQTYNEQFF
CDR3nt: TGTGCCAGCAGTCCCCAAACCTACAATGAGCAGTTCTTC
d_gene: NA
v_gene: TRBV11-1
j_gene: TRBJ2-1
abundance: few

CDR3aa: CASSLRFGGGAYNEQFF
CDR3nt: TGTGCCAGCAGCTTACGGTTTGGCGGGGGGGCCTACAATGAGCAGTTCTTC
d_gene: TRBD2
v_gene: TRBV7-2
j_gene: TRBJ2-1
abundance: medium-sized

CDR3aa: CASSLRRAKDMQYF
CDR3nt: TGTGCCAGCAGTTTACGGCGAGCCAAAGACATGCAGTACTTC
d_gene: NA
v_gene: TRBV12-3/TRBV12-4
j_gene: TRBJ2-4
abundance: NA

CDR3aa: CAGSPGRDVETQYF
CDR3nt: TGTGCGGGCAGTCCGGGCCGAGACGTCGAGACCCAGTATTTC
d_gene: NA
v_gene: TRBV6-1
j_gene: TRBJ2-5
abundance: few

CDR3aa: CASSLQGRGTGELFF
CDR3nt: TGTGCCAGCAGCCTCCAGGGCCGGGGCACCGGGGAGCTGTTTTTT
d_gene: NA
v_gene: TRBV7-3
j_gene: TRBJ2-2
abundance: many

CDR3aa: CASRVGGGRNEQFF
CDR3nt: TGTGCCAGCAGGGTTGGGGGGGGGCGGAATGAGCAGTTCTTC
d_gene: NA
v_gene: TRBV12-3/TRBV12-4
j_gene: TRBJ2-1
abundance: many

CDR3aa: CASRGRVQETQYF
CDR3nt: TGTGCCAGCAGGGGCCGAGTCCAAGAGACCCAGTACTTC
d_gene: NA
v_gene: TRBV7-2
j_gene: TRBJ2-5
abundance: NA

CDR3aa: CASSAPGRETQYF
CDR3nt: TGTGCCAGCAGTGCTCCCGGGCGCGAGACCCAGTACTTC
d_gene: NA
v_gene: TRBV6-1
j_gene: TRBJ2-5
abundance: NA

CDR3aa: CARRWGRFTDTQYF
CDR3nt: TGTGCGAGGCGCTGGGGGCGTTTCACAGATACCCAGTATTTT
d_gene: NA
v_gene: TRBV7-6
j_gene: TRBJ2-3
abundance: NA

CDR3aa: CAGTGVWAKNTQFF
CDR3nt: TGTGCCGGCACCGGGGTGTGGGCCAAAAACACGCAGTTCTTC
d_gene: NA
v_gene: TRBV7-6
j_gene: TRBJ2-1
abundance: NA

CDR3aa: CASSPGLAEDTQYF
CDR3nt: TGTGCCAGCAGTCCGGGCCTTGCCGAAGATACCCAGTACTTC
d_gene: NA
v_gene: TRBV6-1
j_gene: TRBJ2-5
abundance: few

CDR3aa: CASSPNPGQGDEQYF
CDR3nt: TGTGCCAGCAGTCCTAATCCGGGACAGGGGGACGAGCAGTACTTC
d_gene: TRBD1
v_gene: TRBV7-8
j_gene: TRBJ2-7
abundance: NA

CDR3aa: CASSRLEAASTGTLFF
CDR3nt: TGTGCCAGCAGCCGCCTAGAGGCTGCAAGCACAGGGACGCTGTTTTTT
d_gene: NA
v_gene: TRBV7-8
j_gene: TRBJ2-2
abundance: NA

CDR3aa: CASRGFYEQFF
CDR3nt: TGTGCCAGCAGGGGGTTCTACGAGCAGTTCTTC
d_gene: NA
v_gene: TRBV6-1
j_gene: TRBJ2-1
abundance: many

CDR3aa: CAGSGGVGQETQYF
CDR3nt: TGTGCGGGCAGCGGGGGCGTGGGGCAGGAGACGCAGTATTTC
d_gene: TRBD2
v_gene: TRBV11-2
j_gene: TRBJ2-3
abundance: NA

CDR3aa: CASSILGRGAENTQYF
CDR3nt: TGTGCCAGCAGCATCTTGGGGCGGGGAGCCGAAAATACGCAGTATTTC
d_gene: NA
v_gene: TRBV7-8
j_gene: TRBJ2-4
abundance: NA

CDR3aa: CASSLGAGYEQFF
CDR3nt: TGTGCTAGCAGCTTAGGTGCGGGGTACGAGCAGTTCTTC
d_gene: NA
v_gene: TRBV7-7
j_gene: TRBJ2-1
abundance: once

CDR3aa: CASSLPGGGQQYF
CDR3nt: TGTGCCAGCAGCCTTCCGGGGGGCGGTCAGCAGTACTTC
d_gene: NA
v_gene: TRBV7-2
j_gene: TRBJ2-5
abundance: many

CDR3aa: CAGSGGRDDETQYF
CDR3nt: TGTGCGGGCAGTGGGGGCCGAGACGACGAGACGCAGTATTTT
d_gene: NA
v_gene: TRBV6-1
j_gene: TRBJ2-3
abundance: NA

CDR3aa: CASSAGLADDMQYF
CDR3nt: TGTGCCAGCAGTGCGGGACTAGCCGACGACATGCAGTATTTC
d_gene: TRBD2
v_gene: TRBV6-1
j_gene: TRBJ2-3
abundance: NA

CDR3aa: CASGSSGTGMYEQYF
CDR3nt: TGTGCCAGCGGAAGCTCCGGGACAGGGATGTACGAGCAGTACTTC
d_gene: TRBD1
v_gene: TRBV6-1
j_gene: TRBJ2-7
abundance: NA

CDR3aa: CASSFGGAYNEQFF
CDR3nt: TGTGCCAGCAGCTTCGGCGGGGCCTACAATGAGCAGTTCTTC
d_gene: NA
v_gene: TRBV7-6
j_gene: TRBJ2-1
abundance: medium-sized

CDR3aa: CASSPFDLDTQYF
CDR3nt: TGTGCCAGCAGCCCATTTGACTTAGATACGCAGTATTTT
d_gene: NA
v_gene: TRBV7-3
j_gene: TRBJ2-3
abundance: NA

CDR3aa: CASSLGWADSYEQYF
CDR3nt: TGTGCCAGCAGCTTAGGGTGGGCAGACTCCTACGAGCAGTACTTC
d_gene: NA
v_gene: TRBV11-2
j_gene: TRBJ2-7
abundance: once

CDR3aa: CASSFAGDGAGELFF
CDR3nt: TGTGCCAGCAGTTTTGCCGGAGATGGCGCCGGGGAGCTGTTTTTT
d_gene: NA
v_gene: TRBV12-3/TRBV12-4
j_gene: TRBJ2-2
abundance: few

CDR3aa: CASSRSREETQYF
CDR3nt: TGTGCCAGCAGCCGGAGTAGGGAAGAGACCCAGTACTTC
d_gene: NA
v_gene: TRBV7-2
j_gene: TRBJ2-5
abundance: NA

CDR3aa: CASSLGGANTQYF
CDR3nt: TGTGCCAGCAGCTTAGGTGGCGCCAACACCCAGTACTTC
d_gene: NA
v_gene: TRBV7-2
j_gene: TRBJ2-5
abundance: NA

CDR3aa: CASSPVGGSNQPQHF
CDR3nt: TGTGCCAGCAGCCCCGTGGGTGGCAGCAATCAGCCCCAGCATTTT
d_gene: NA
v_gene: TRBV7-2
j_gene: TRBJ1-5
abundance: NA

CDR3aa: CASSLFNTETQYF
CDR3nt: TGTGCCAGCAGTTTGTTTAACACAGAGACGCAGTATTTT
d_gene: NA
v_gene: TRBV11-3
j_gene: TRBJ2-3
abundance: NA

CDR3aa: CASSSGSRAGANVLTF
CDR3nt: TGTGCCAGCAGTTCGGGGTCCAGGGCTGGGGCCAACGTCCTGACTTTC
d_gene: NA
v_gene: TRBV7-3
j_gene: TRBJ2-6
abundance: few

CDR3aa: CATSDQGLAGVQETQYF
CDR3nt: TGTGCCACCAGTGACCAAGGACTAGCGGGGGTACAAGAGACCCAGTACTTC
d_gene: TRBD2
v_gene: TRBV24-1
j_gene: TRBJ2-5
abundance: few

CDR3aa: CASSLGQGFGYTF
CDR3nt: TGTGCCAGCAGCTTAGGGCAGGGCTTTGGCTACACCTTC
d_gene: NA
v_gene: TRBV7-2
j_gene: TRBJ1-2
abundance: many

CDR3aa: CASSWTPSYEQYF
CDR3nt: TGTGCCAGCAGCTGGACTCCGTCCTACGAGCAGTACTTC
d_gene: NA
v_gene: TRBV7-8
j_gene: TRBJ2-7
abundance: many

CDR3aa: CAGGFGGRGTETQYF
CDR3nt: TGTGCCGGGGGGTTCGGGGGGCGTGGCACAGAGACGCAGTATTTC
d_gene: NA
v_gene: TRBV7-8
j_gene: TRBJ2-3
abundance: few